These T cell receptor beta chains were read from a single sample in a study of human T cells and chemical hapten exposure. MiXCR, applied by TCRdb to the RACE reads, yields one record per CDR3 protein. The data hold about 31,000 distinct CDR3 sequences, with around 7.4% observed a single time. Sequencing input: whole blood. The receptors were gathered from a human donor in good health. Some clones in this sample may be carry-over from other donors' samples. Each CDR3 is given with its conserved first and last residue. The order of the fields is CDR3 protein, CDR3 DNA, D gene, J gene, V gene, clone size. D genes are given only for firm matches. A row's size may be missing; if present it is once, few, many or a size class.

CDR3aa: CASSRGSWELFF; CDR3nt: TGTGCCAGCAGCCGGGGATCGTGGGAGCTGTTTTTT; d_gene: .; j_gene: TRBJ2-2; v_gene: TRBV13; abundance: many
CDR3aa: CASRSRPNGEQYF; CDR3nt: TGTGCCAGCAGGTCACGCCCTAATGGGGAGCAGTACTTC; d_gene: .; j_gene: TRBJ2-7; v_gene: TRBV7-2; abundance: .
CDR3aa: CSAGPSQETQYF; CDR3nt: TGCAGTGCCGGTCCGAGCCAAGAGACCCAGTACTTC; d_gene: .; j_gene: TRBJ2-5; v_gene: TRBV20-1; abundance: .
CDR3aa: CASSPKPFEKLFF; CDR3nt: TGCGCCAGCAGCCCTAAGCCTTTTGAAAAACTGTTTTTT; d_gene: .; j_gene: TRBJ1-4; v_gene: TRBV5-1; abundance: many
CDR3aa: CSARDRQGQETQYF; CDR3nt: TGCAGTGCTAGAGACCGACAGGGCCAAGAGACCCAGTACTTC; d_gene: TRBD1; j_gene: TRBJ2-5; v_gene: TRBV20-1; abundance: few
CDR3aa: CSARAGLAGGYNEQFF; CDR3nt: TGCAGTGCTAGAGCAGGGCTAGCGGGAGGGTACAATGAGCAGTTCTTC; d_gene: TRBD2; j_gene: TRBJ2-1; v_gene: TRBV20-1; abundance: .
CDR3aa: CASRGDGYEAFF; CDR3nt: TGTGCCAGCAGGGGGGACGGATATGAAGCTTTCTTT; d_gene: .; j_gene: TRBJ1-1; v_gene: TRBV28; abundance: many
CDR3aa: CASSHRDRGLLGHQPQHF; CDR3nt: TGTGCCAGCAGTCACCGGGACAGGGGGCTTCTGGGGCATCAGCCCCAGCATTTT; d_gene: TRBD1; j_gene: TRBJ1-5; v_gene: TRBV12-3/TRBV12-4; abundance: many
CDR3aa: CSASPRDRVYEQYF; CDR3nt: TGCAGTGCTTCTCCCCGGGACAGGGTCTACGAGCAGTACTTC; d_gene: TRBD1; j_gene: TRBJ2-7; v_gene: TRBV20-1; abundance: many
CDR3aa: CASTISSGGFAGEQYF; CDR3nt: TGTGCCAGCACCATATCCTCGGGGGGATTTGCGGGCGAGCAGTACTTC; d_gene: TRBD2; j_gene: TRBJ2-7; v_gene: TRBV28; abundance: few
CDR3aa: CATSIWGGNEQFF; CDR3nt: TGTGCCACCAGCATTTGGGGAGGGAATGAGCAGTTCTTC; d_gene: TRBD2; j_gene: TRBJ2-1; v_gene: TRBV15; abundance: .
CDR3aa: CASSLAPGGQYF; CDR3nt: TGTGCCAGCAGTTTAGCGCCGGGAGGACAGTACTTC; d_gene: TRBD2; j_gene: TRBJ2-7; v_gene: TRBV12-3/TRBV12-4; abundance: many
CDR3aa: CASSVVGGGLQETQYF; CDR3nt: TGTGCCAGCAGCGTAGTAGGGGGGGGGCTGCAAGAGACCCAGTACTTC; d_gene: .; j_gene: TRBJ2-5; v_gene: TRBV9; abundance: .
CDR3aa: CSVHGSSDTQYF; CDR3nt: TGCAGCGTCCACGGTAGCTCAGATACGCAGTATTTT; d_gene: .; j_gene: TRBJ2-3; v_gene: TRBV29-1; abundance: few
CDR3aa: CASSEGRRAEAFF; CDR3nt: TGTGCCAGCAGTGAAGGGAGGAGGGCTGAAGCTTTCTTT; d_gene: .; j_gene: TRBJ1-1; v_gene: TRBV25-1; abundance: few
CDR3aa: CASSPRQGQQYF; CDR3nt: TGCGCCAGCAGCCCCAGACAGGGTCAGCAGTACTTC; d_gene: TRBD1; j_gene: TRBJ2-7; v_gene: TRBV5-1; abundance: few
CDR3aa: CASSLTPSYTDTQYF; CDR3nt: TGCGCCAGCAGCTTAACCCCGTCCTACACAGATACGCAGTATTTT; d_gene: .; j_gene: TRBJ2-3; v_gene: TRBV5-1; abundance: many
CDR3aa: CASSLSAGSGAFF; CDR3nt: TGTGCCAGCAGCTTATCGGCGGGCTCGGGAGCTTTCTTT; d_gene: .; j_gene: TRBJ1-1; v_gene: TRBV7-9; abundance: many
CDR3aa: CASSKLPRTNSGNTIYF; CDR3nt: TGTGCCAGCAGCAAACTTCCCCGGACAAACTCTGGAAACACCATATATTTT; d_gene: .; j_gene: TRBJ1-3; v_gene: TRBV3-1; abundance: many
CDR3aa: CASSQPDRKNQAFF; CDR3nt: TGTGCCAGCAGCCAACCGGACAGAAAAAACCAAGCTTTCTTT; d_gene: .; j_gene: TRBJ1-1; v_gene: TRBV3-1; abundance: few
CDR3aa: CASSTEGNEQFF; CDR3nt: TGTGCCAGCAGTACGGAGGGGAATGAGCAGTTCTTC; d_gene: .; j_gene: TRBJ2-1; v_gene: TRBV5-4; abundance: many
CDR3aa: CASSQDQGAYNEQFF; CDR3nt: TGCGCCAGCAGCCAAGATCAAGGGGCTTACAATGAGCAGTTCTTC; d_gene: .; j_gene: TRBJ2-1; v_gene: TRBV4-1; abundance: .
CDR3aa: CASSQAPDNRGAFF; CDR3nt: TGTGCCAGCAGCCAAGCCCCTGACAACCGTGGGGCTTTCTTT; d_gene: .; j_gene: TRBJ1-1; v_gene: TRBV7-2; abundance: few
CDR3aa: CASTLRRGRGQPQHF; CDR3nt: TGTGCCAGCACCCTCAGGAGAGGAAGGGGGCAGCCCCAGCATTTT; d_gene: .; j_gene: TRBJ1-5; v_gene: TRBV28; abundance: .
CDR3aa: CAWSPGGTRFF; CDR3nt: TGTGCCTGGAGCCCAGGGGGGACGAGGTTCTTC; d_gene: .; j_gene: TRBJ2-1; v_gene: TRBV30; abundance: many
CDR3aa: CASSLEPAVSSYEQYF; CDR3nt: TGTGCCAGCAGCTTGGAGCCAGCGGTAAGCTCCTACGAGCAGTACTTC; d_gene: .; j_gene: TRBJ2-7; v_gene: TRBV5-5; abundance: many
CDR3aa: CASSRQLDNEQFF; CDR3nt: TGTGCCAGCAGTCGACAGCTAGACAATGAGCAGTTCTTC; d_gene: .; j_gene: TRBJ2-1; v_gene: TRBV27; abundance: many